Ten or more counts support the clone carrying this T cell receptor beta chain. The antigen is not known. The source of the sample is a study of response to subunit inactivated influenza vaccine. TCRdb reprocessed the RT-PCR reads via MiXCR and lists one record per CDR3 protein. The table includes roughly 790,000 distinct CDR3 sequences, approximately 21% detected once. V was clipped by 1 base and J by 0 bases, with 8 bases between them. The CDR3 totals 14 residues. Germline CDR1 and CDR2: SQVTM and ANQGSEA. Study outcomes and limitations: The authors proposed limited new T cell recruitment per seasonal influenza vaccination.

This specimen consisted of PBMCs from blood, obtained around 5 days after vaccination. The rearrangement links TRBV29-1 to TRBJ2-3, with D unresolved. The receptor's source is a man aged 50 or older who received an inactivated influenza vaccine. The CDR3 region is CSVEGLGSTDTQYF. In DNA, the CDR3 is TGCAGCGTTGAAGGGTTAGGCAGCACAGATACGCAGTATTTT.